This TCR beta chain originates from a study of T cell responses to AZD1222 COVID-19 vaccine. The table came from immunoSEQ multiplex PCR; TCRdb's copy has only in-frame clones and leaves some out. The table shows approximately 100,000 clones, with under 90% occurring only once. A remark on this clone: Antigen unknown.

The CDR3 spans 16 residues. Trimming took off 2 bases at V and 6 bases at J, with 18 bases between the two ends. Germline values: CDR1 MNHEY, CDR2 SVGEGT. Findings and caveats of the study: Mapped onto spike, vaccine-associated CD4 TCRs spanned it and were dominant at 160-218 and 743-854. Most donors were white British, females outnumbered males, and clonal diversity was possibly underestimated.

This receptor was obtained from an adult in good health. Sequences were derived from peripheral blood, sampled on day 0 of AZD1222 vaccination. The V gene is TRBV6-2 or TRBV6-3, the J gene TRBJ2-3; no firm D call. CDR3 sequence: CASSYVWDFPSDTQYF. DNA of the CDR3: TGTGCCAGCAGTTACGTATGGGATTTCCCCTCGGATACGCAGTATTTT.